The sequence of this TCR beta chain was determined in a study of beta chain features in type 1 diabetes. Study-wide results and caveats: Among patients with Type 1 diabetes, TCRB CDR3s were moderately but significantly shorter in every one of the four CD4+ subsets. Patients with type 1 diabetes showed fewer VDJ junction insertions and more deletions. High-TCR-expressing cells could be over-represented by cDNA sequencing. Amplification by PCR could prefer shorter templates, with the same effect in patients and controls.

As every portion of the isolated RNA was reverse transcribed, the sequencing read expressed TCRB transcripts. The data were produced by immunoSEQ multiplex PCR, yet TCRdb's version contains in-frame clones alone and is incomplete. The sample lists hundreds of thousands of clones, around an eighth seen once, with 0.02% to 0.025% in the top ten. The CDR3 runs to 15 residues. CDR1 is MNHNS, CDR2 SASEGT, per germline. Trimming removed 8 bases at V and 2 bases at J, with 19 bases between. This clone occurred a few times. Antigen unknown. Specimen: naive CD4+ T cells from blood. This clonotype was obtained from a man aged 18 to 30 with type 1 diabetes. This rearrangement joins TRBV6-1 to TRBJ2-7, with D possibly being TRBD2 (5 bases). In DNA form, the CDR3 reads TGTGCCAGCCGAGGACTGGTTGATCTAACCTACGAGCAGTACTTC. This codes for CASRGLVDLTYEQYF.